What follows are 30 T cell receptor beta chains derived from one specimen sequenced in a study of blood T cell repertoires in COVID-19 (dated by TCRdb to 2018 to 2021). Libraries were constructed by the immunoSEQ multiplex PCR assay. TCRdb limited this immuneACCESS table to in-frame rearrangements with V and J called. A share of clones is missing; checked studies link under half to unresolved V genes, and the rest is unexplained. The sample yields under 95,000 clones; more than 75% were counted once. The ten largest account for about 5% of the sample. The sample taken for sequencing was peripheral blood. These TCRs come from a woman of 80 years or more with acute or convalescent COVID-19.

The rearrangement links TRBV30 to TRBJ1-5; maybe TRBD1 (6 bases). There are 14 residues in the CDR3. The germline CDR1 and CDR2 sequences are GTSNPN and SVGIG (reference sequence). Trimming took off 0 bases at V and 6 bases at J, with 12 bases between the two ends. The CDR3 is CAWSVGGAGQPQHF. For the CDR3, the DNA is TGTGCCTGGAGTGTTGGGGGGGCGGGTCAGCCCCAGCATTTT. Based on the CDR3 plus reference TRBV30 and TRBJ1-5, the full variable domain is SQTIHQWPATLVQPVGSPLSLECTVEGTSNPNLYWYRQAAGRGLQLLFYSVGIGQISSEVPQNLSASRPQDRQFILSSKKLLLSDSGFYLCAWSVGGAGQPQHFGDGTRLSIL.

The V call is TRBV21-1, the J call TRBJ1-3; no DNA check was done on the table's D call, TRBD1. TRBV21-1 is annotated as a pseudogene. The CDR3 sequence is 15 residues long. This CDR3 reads CASSNLQGSGNTIYF. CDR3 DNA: TGTGCCAGCAGCAATCTGCAGGGTTCAGGAAACACCATATATTTT.

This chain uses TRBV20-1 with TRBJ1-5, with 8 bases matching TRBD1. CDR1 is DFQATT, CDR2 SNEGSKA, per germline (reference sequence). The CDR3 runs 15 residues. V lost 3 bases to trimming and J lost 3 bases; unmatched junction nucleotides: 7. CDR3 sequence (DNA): TGCAGTGCTAGTTCGGTGACAGGGGACAATCAGCCCCAGCATTTT. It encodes CSASSVTGDNQPQHF.

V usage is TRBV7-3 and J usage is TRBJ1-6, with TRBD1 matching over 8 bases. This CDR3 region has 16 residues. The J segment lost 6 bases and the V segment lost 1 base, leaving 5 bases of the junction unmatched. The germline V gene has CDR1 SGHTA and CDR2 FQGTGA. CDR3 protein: CASSLKGTGGNSPLHF. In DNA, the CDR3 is TGTGCCAGCAGCTTAAAGGGGACAGGTGGTAATTCACCCCTCCACTTT.

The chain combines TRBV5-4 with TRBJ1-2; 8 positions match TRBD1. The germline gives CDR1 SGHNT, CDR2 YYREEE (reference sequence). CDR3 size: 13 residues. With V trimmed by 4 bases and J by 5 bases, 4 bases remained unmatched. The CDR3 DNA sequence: TGTGCCAGCAGCACGGACAGGGCGTATGGCTACACCTTC. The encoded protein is CASSTDRAYGYTF.

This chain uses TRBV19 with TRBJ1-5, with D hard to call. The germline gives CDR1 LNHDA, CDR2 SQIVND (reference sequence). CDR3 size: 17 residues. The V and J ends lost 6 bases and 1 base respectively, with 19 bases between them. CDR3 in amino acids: CASSLKTGSGSNQPQHF. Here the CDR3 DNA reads TGTGCCAGTAGCCTTAAGACCGGCTCGGGGAGCAATCAGCCCCAGCATTTT. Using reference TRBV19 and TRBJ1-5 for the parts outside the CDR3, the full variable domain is DGGITQSPKYLFRKEGQNVTLSCEQNLNHDAMYWYRQDPGQGLRLIYYSQIVNDFQKGDIAEGYSVSREKKESFPLTVTSAQKNPTAFYLCASSLKTGSGSNQPQHFGDGTRLSIL.

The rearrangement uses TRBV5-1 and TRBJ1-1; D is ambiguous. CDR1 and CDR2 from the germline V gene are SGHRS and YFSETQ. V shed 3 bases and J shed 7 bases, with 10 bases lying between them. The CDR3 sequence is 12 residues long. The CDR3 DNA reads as TGCGCCAGCAGCTATAGGAGTGGTGAAGCTTTCTTT. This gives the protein CASSYRSGEAFF.

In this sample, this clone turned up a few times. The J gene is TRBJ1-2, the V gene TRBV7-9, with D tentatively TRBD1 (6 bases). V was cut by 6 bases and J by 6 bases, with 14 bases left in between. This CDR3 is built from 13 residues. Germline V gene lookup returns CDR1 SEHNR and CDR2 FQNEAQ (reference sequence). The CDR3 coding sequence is TGTGCCAGCAGTTTGGGGGCAGAGGATGGCTACACCTTC. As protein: CASSLGAEDGYTF.

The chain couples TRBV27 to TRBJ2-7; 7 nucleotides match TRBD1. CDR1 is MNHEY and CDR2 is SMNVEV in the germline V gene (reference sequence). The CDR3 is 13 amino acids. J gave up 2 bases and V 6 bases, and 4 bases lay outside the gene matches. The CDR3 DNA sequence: TGTGCCAGCAGGGGACAGAAAACCTACGAGCAGTACTTC. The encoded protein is CASRGQKTYEQYF.

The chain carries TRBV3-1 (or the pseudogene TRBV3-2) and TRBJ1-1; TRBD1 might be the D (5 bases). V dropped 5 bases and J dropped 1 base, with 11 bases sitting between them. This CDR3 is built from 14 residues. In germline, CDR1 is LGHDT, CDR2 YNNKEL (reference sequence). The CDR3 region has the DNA TGTGCCAGCAGCGTGCCGGGGGGGAACACTGAAGCTTTCTTT. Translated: CASSVPGGNTEAFF.

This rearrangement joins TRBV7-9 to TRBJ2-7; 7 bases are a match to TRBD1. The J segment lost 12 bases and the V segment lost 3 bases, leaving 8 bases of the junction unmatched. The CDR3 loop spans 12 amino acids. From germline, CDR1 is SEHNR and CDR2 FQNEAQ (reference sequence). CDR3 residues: CASSLSTGERYF. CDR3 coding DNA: TGTGCCAGCAGCTTGTCAACAGGGGAACGGTACTTC.

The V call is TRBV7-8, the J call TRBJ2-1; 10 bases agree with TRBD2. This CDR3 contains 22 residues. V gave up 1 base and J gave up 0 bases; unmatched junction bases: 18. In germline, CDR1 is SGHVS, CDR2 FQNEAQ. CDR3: CASSLGSGLAGVVAFSYNEQFF. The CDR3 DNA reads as TGTGCCAGCAGCTTAGGGTCTGGGCTAGCGGGGGTAGTAGCCTTCTCCTACAATGAGCAGTTCTTC.

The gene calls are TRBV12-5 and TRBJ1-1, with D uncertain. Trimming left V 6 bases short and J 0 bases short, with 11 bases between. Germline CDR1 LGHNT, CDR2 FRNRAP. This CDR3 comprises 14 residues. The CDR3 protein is CASGPGRLNTEAFF. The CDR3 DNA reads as TGTGCTAGTGGCCCCGGCAGGTTGAACACTGAAGCTTTCTTT.

In nucleotides, the CDR3 is TGTGCCAGCAGATCGATTACGGGACTTCCCTACGAGCAGTACTTC. Protein: CASRSITGLPYEQYF. The rearrangement uses TRBV11-2 and TRBJ2-7, with D possibly TRBD2 on 6 matching bases. V lost 6 bases, J lost 2 bases, and 17 bases lay in between. Per germline, CDR1 SGHAT and CDR2 FQNNGV. The CDR3 covers 15 residues.

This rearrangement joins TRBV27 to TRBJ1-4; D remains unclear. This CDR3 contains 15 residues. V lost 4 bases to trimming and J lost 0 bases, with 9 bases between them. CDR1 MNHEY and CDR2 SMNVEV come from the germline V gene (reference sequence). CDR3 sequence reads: CASSSRGATNEKLFF. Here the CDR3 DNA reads TGTGCCAGCAGTTCCAGAGGAGCAACTAATGAAAAACTGTTTTTT.

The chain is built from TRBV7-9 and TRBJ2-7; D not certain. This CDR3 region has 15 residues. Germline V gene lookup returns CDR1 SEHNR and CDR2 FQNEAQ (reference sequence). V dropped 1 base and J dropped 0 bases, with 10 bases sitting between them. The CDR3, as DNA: TGTGCCAGCAGCTTAGGGAGAGGTAGCTCCTACGAGCAGTACTTC. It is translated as CASSLGRGSSYEQYF.

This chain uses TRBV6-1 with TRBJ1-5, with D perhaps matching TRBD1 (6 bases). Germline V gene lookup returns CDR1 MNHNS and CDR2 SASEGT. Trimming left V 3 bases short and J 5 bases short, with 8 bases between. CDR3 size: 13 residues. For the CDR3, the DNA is TGTGCCAGCAGTGACCAGGGGTATCAGCCCCAGCATTTT. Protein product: CASSDQGYQPQHF.

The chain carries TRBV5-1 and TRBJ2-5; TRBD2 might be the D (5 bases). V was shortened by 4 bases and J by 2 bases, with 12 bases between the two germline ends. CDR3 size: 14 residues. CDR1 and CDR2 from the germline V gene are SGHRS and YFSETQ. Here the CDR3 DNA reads TGCGCCAGCAGCCTACGGACTTCTCAAGAGACCCAGTACTTC. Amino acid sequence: CASSLRTSQETQYF.

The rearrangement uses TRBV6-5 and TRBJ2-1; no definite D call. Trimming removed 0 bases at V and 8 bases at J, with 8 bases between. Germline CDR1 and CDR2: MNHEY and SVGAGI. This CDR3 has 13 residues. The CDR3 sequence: CASSYSRLDEQFF. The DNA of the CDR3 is TGTGCCAGCAGTTACTCGCGGCTGGATGAGCAGTTCTTC.

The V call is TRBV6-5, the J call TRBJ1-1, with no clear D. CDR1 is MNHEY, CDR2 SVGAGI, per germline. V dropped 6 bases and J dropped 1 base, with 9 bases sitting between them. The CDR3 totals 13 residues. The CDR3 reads CASRHPENTEAFF. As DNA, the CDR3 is TGTGCCAGCAGACACCCAGAGAACACTGAAGCTTTCTTT.

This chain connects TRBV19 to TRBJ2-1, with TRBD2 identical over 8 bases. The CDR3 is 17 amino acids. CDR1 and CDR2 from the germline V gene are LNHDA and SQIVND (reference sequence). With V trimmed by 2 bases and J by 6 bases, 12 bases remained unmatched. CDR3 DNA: TGTGCCAGTAGTATACTTATGCAGGGACTAGTCGGCAATGAGCAGTTCTTC. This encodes CASSILMQGLVGNEQFF.

Written as DNA, the CDR3 is TGTGCCAGCAGCTTTTCGGCTCCGAGGAGTATCGGCAATCAGCCCCAGCATTTT. This translates into CASSFSAPRSIGNQPQHF. V is TRBV7-2 and J is TRBJ1-5; D ambiguous. This CDR3 contains 18 residues. V was pared by 3 bases and J by 2 bases, with 20 bases between. The germline V gene encodes CDR1 SGHTA and CDR2 FQGNSA.

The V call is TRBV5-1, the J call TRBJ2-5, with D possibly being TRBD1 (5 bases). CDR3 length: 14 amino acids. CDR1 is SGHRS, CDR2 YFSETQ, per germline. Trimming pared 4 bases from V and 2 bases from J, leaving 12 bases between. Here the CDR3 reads CASSRDSLQETQYF. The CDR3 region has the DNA TGCGCCAGCAGCCGCGACAGCCTTCAAGAGACCCAGTACTTC.

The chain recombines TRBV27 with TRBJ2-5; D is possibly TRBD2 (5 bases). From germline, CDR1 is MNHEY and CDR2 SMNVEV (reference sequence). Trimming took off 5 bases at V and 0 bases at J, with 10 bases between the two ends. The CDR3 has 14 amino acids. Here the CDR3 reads CASSPLRDQETQYF. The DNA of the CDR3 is TGTGCCAGCAGTCCCTTGAGGGACCAAGAGACCCAGTACTTC.

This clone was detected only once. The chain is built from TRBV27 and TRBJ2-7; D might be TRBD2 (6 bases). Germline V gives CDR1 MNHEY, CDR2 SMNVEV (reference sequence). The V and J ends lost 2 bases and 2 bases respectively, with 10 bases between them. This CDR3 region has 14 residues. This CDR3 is CASSLRLGAYEQYF. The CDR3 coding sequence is TGTGCCAGCAGTTTAAGACTAGGGGCCTACGAGCAGTACTTC.

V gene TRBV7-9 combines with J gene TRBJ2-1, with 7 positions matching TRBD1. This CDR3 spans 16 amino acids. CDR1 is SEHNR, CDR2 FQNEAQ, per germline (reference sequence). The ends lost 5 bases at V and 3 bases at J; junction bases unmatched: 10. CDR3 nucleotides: TGTGCCAGCAGCCACCTAGGGGGCGGAGACTACAATGAGCAGTTCTTC. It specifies CASSHLGGGDYNEQFF.

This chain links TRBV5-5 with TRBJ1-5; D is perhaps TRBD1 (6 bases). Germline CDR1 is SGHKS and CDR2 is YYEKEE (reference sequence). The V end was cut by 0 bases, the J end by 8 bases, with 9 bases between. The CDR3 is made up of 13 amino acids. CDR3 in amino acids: CASSLGQAEPQHF. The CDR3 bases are TGTGCCAGCAGCTTGGGACAGGCAGAGCCCCAGCATTTT.

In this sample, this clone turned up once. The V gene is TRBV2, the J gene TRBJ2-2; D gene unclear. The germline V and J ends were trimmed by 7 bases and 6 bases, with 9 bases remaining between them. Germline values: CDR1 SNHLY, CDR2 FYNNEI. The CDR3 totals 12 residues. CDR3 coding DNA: TGTGCCAGCACCCCTCTCGCCGGGGAGCTGTTTTTT. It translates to CASTPLAGELFF.

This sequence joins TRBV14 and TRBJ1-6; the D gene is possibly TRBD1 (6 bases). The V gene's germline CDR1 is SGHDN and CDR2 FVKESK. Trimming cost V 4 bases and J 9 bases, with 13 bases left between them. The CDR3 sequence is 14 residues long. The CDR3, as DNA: TGTGCCAGCAGCCTTACAGGGATGGGTTCACCCCTCCACTTT. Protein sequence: CASSLTGMGSPLHF.

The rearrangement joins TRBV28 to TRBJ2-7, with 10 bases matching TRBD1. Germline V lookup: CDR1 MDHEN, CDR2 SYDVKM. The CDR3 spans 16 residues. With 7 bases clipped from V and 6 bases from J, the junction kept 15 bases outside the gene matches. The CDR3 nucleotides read TGTGCCAGCATCGACTCGGGGGACAGGGGTCTTCGCGAGCAGTACTTC. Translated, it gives CASIDSGDRGLREQYF.